This T cell receptor beta chain was retrieved from a study of shared clonotypes between healthy human individuals. Comment on this clone: Its antigen is as yet unknown.

Findings and limits, study-wide: Measured sharing among donors was expected to vary with sequencing depth. Tissues were not sampled, only blood, and their repertoires likely differ.

Some clones are missing from TCRdb's copy, which holds only in-frame ones; the method was immunoSEQ multiplex PCR. The sample contains about 680,000 clones, more than 70% of which appear only once. Trimming cost V 0 bases and J 0 bases, with 5 bases left between them. The germline V gene has CDR1 MNHNS and CDR2 SASEGT. This CDR3 has 14 amino acids. The donors, all of them Caucasian adults, lived in Nashville, Tennessee. Division of CD4+ cells produced a CD45RA+ naive subset and a CD45RA-negative memory subset. The chain recombines TRBV6-1 with TRBJ1-1; D not certain. The TCR comes from a woman in her twenties or thirties in good health. Sequences were obtained from memory CD4+ T cells sorted from blood. Specified subset: CD45RA-negative fraction. The CDR3 DNA follows: TGTGCCAGCAGTGAAGCAATGATGAACACTGAAGCTTTCTTT. It translates to CASSEAMMNTEAFF.